This entry lists 10 T cell receptor beta chains sequenced from one sample in a study of T cell repertoires in cytomegalovirus infection. TCRdb reprocessed the reads via MiXCR and lists one record per CDR3 protein. The sample has over 450,000 distinct CDR3 sequences, around 11% seen once; the top ten hold 9.5% to 13%. Material for sequencing was PBMCs. The receptors originated from a human donor in good health (CMV status not recorded). Some clones in this sample may be carry-over from other donors' samples.

This chain links TRBV6-5 with TRBJ1-2; 7 bases map to TRBD1. Looked up from germline, CDR1 is MNHEY and CDR2 is SVGAGI. The V and J ends lost 10 bases and 3 bases, in that order; junction bases with no gene match: 11. The CDR3 loop spans 14 amino acids. In DNA form, the CDR3 reads TGTGCCACCTTAGGAGGGGGCGCGTACTATGGCTACACCTTC. The encoded protein is CATLGGGAYYGYTF.

This clonotype was counted at least ten times. The V and J genes are TRBV7-9 and TRBJ1-6, with D perhaps matching TRBD1 (6 bases). The V gene lost 5 bases and the J gene lost 13 bases, with 12 bases spanning the gap. The CDR3 extends over 12 amino acids. CDR1 is SEHNR, CDR2 FQNEAQ, per germline (reference sequence). CDR3 protein: CASSPEGGPLHF. The DNA for the CDR3 is TGTGCCAGCAGCCCCGAGGGGGGGCCCCTCCACTTT.

The J gene is TRBJ2-4, the V gene TRBV7-9; 8 nucleotides agree with TRBD2. This CDR3 is built from 16 residues. Germline CDR1 and CDR2: SEHNR and FQNEAQ (reference sequence). The trim removed 5 bases at V and 5 bases at J, leaving 11 bases unmatched. Here the CDR3 reads CASSPIRGGFQNIQYF. In DNA form, the CDR3 reads TGTGCCAGCAGCCCCATTCGGGGGGGATTTCAAAACATTCAGTACTTC.

Only one count was recorded for this clonotype. The J gene is TRBJ1-4, the V gene TRBV23-1; maybe TRBD1 (6 bases). TRBV23-1 is an open reading frame whose function is uncertain. With 3 bases removed from V and 5 bases from J, the gap between germline ends came to 13 bases. CDR3 size: 15 residues. The CDR3 here is CASSHFRDKNEKLFF. Written as DNA, the CDR3 is TGCGCCAGCAGTCACTTCCGGGACAAGAATGAAAAACTGTTTTTT.

The rearrangement uses TRBV9 and TRBJ2-1; D unclear. Trimming removed 0 bases from V and 7 bases from J, with 8 bases in between. Germline V gives CDR1 SGDLS, CDR2 YYNGEE. The CDR3 is made up of 13 amino acids. CDR3 nucleotides: TGTGCCAGCAGCGTAGCGGGTCGGAATGAGCAGTTCTTC. Amino acids: CASSVAGRNEQFF.

This clonotype has only a few counts. J is TRBJ2-7 and V is TRBV5-4; TRBD2 aligns across 8 bases. CDR3 length equals 14 residues. The germline V gene has CDR1 SGHNT and CDR2 YYREEE (reference sequence). Germline trimming cut 2 bases from V and 2 bases from J; bases unmatched to any gene: 3. CDR3 nucleotide sequence: TGTGCCAGCAGCTTTGGGACTAGAGCCTACGAGCAGTACTTC. Its translation: CASSFGTRAYEQYF.

This clonotype was picked up many times. CDR3 in amino acids: CSGGASRTGELFF. The CDR3 nucleotides are TGCAGTGGTGGGGCTAGTCGCACCGGGGAGCTGTTTTTT. The V gene is TRBV20-1, the J gene TRBJ2-2; tentatively, D is TRBD1 (5 bases). This CDR3 spans 13 amino acids. Looked up from germline, CDR1 is DFQATT and CDR2 is SNEGSKA (reference sequence). V lost 7 bases and J 4 bases, leaving 13 bases between the germline ends.

This clonotype was counted ten times or more. The chain couples TRBV7-8 to TRBJ2-6; D possibly matches TRBD1 or TRBD2 (6 bases each). Trimming stripped 5 bases from V and 3 bases from J, with 11 bases between. The CDR3 is 15 residues long. The germline gives CDR1 SGHVS, CDR2 FQNEAQ. The CDR3 DNA reads TGTGCCAGCAGCCAAAGGGGGGTTGGGGCCAACGTCCTGACTTTC. Amino acids: CASSQRGVGANVLTF.

The genes are TRBV4-1 and TRBJ2-1, with 8 positions matching TRBD2. This CDR3 has 15 residues. V was clipped by 4 bases and J by 4 bases; unmatched bases: 6. Germline V gene data show CDR1 as MGHRA and CDR2 as YSYEKL. As DNA, the CDR3 is TGCGCCAGCAGCCGACTTAGCGGGATTTACAATGAGCAGTTCTTC. As protein: CASSRLSGIYNEQFF.

The sample holds many counts of this clonotype. The rearrangement links TRBV2 to TRBJ2-5, with 7 positions matching TRBD2. Germline V gene sequence: CDR1 SNHLY, CDR2 FYNNEI. CDR3 length equals 14 residues. Losses at the gene ends were 6 bases for V and 9 bases for J; bases not matched to a gene: 13. CDR3: CASRETGTIMAQYF. For the CDR3, the DNA is TGTGCCAGCAGGGAAACCGGGACTATAATGGCCCAGTACTTC.